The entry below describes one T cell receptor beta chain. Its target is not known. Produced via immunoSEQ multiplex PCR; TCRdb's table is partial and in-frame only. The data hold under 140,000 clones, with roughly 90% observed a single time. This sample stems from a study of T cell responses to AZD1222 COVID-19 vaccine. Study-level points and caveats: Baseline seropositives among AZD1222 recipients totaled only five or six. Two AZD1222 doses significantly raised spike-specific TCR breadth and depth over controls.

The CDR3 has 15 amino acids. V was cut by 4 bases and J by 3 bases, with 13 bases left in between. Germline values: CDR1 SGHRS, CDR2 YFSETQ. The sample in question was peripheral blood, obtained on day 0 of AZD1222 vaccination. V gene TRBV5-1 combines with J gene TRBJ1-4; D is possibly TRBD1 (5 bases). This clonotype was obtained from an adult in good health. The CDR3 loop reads CASSHQRGANEKLFF. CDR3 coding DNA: TGCGCCAGCAGCCACCAGCGGGGGGCTAATGAAAAACTGTTTTTT.